This T cell receptor beta chain appears in the sequencing data of a study of blood T cell repertoires in COVID-19. For the study at large: Sample material is recorded as cDNA or gDNA derived from T cells, B-cell-depleted T cells, or PBMCs.

Germline V lookup: CDR1 DFQATT, CDR2 SNEGSKA (reference sequence). Losses at the gene ends were 3 bases for V and 3 bases for J; bases not matched to a gene: 5. This CDR3 region has 14 residues. Clones were read by immunoSEQ multiplex PCR, and TCRdb kept only the in-frame ones, dropping some. The repertoire holds about 150,000 clones, with about 85% as singletons. The TCR was taken from an older woman with COVID-19, enrolled during active disease. The sequenced sample consisted of peripheral blood. This chain connects TRBV20-1 to TRBJ2-3, with TRBD2 matching over 8 bases. CDR3 in amino acids: CSASRGGSTDTQYF. The CDR3 bases are TGCAGTGCTAGTCGGGGGGGGTCGACAGATACGCAGTATTTT.